These 14 T cell receptor beta chains were sequenced from one sample in a study of OX40 agonist ivuxolimab in advanced cancers. Data came from immunoSEQ multiplex PCR; TCRdb stores just in-frame clones and leaves some out. The sample lists roughly 80,000 clones, over 65% occurring once. The specimen was CD4+ or CD8+ T cells sorted from blood, collected in a trial of the OX40 agonist ivuxolimab. The receptor source for this set is an adult with an advanced solid tumor such as melanoma, head and neck, liver or kidney cancer.

J is TRBJ1-6 and V is TRBV7-2; D not resolved. Germline assignment: CDR1 SGHTA and CDR2 FQGNSA. This CDR3 spans 13 amino acids. V gave up 1 base and J gave up 9 bases, with 7 bases separating them. CDR3 sequence: CASSLEVFSPLHF. For the CDR3, the DNA is TGTGCCAGCAGCTTAGAAGTTTTTTCACCCCTCCACTTT.

The chain carries TRBV5-6 and TRBJ2-7; maybe TRBD1 (5 bases). The CDR3 is 14 amino acids. Trimming removed 1 base from V and 3 bases from J, with 11 bases in between. CDR1 is SGHDT, CDR2 YYEEEE, per germline. This chain's CDR3 is CASSLPGIGYEQYF. The CDR3 nucleotides read TGTGCCAGCAGCTTGCCAGGGATAGGCTACGAGCAGTACTTC. The whole variable domain, filled in from reference TRBV5-6 and TRBJ2-7, reads DAGVTQSPTHLIKTRGQQVTLRCSPKSGHDTVSWYQQALGQGPQFIFQYYEEEERQRGNFPDRFSGHQFPNYSSELNVNALLLGDSALYLCASSLPGIGYEQYFGPGTRLTVT.

In its sample, this clone was seen once. The chain recombines TRBV9 with TRBJ2-1; weak D call: TRBD2 (5 bases). Germline-derived CDR1 and CDR2 are SGDLS and YYNGEE. The CDR3 has 13 amino acids. V was trimmed by 4 bases and J by 3 bases, leaving 8 bases between them. In DNA, the CDR3 is TGTGCCAGCAGCTCTCGGGACTACAATGAGCAGTTCTTC. It yields the protein CASSSRDYNEQFF. Full variable domain (outside the CDR3, taken from reference TRBV9 and TRBJ2-1): DSGVTQTPKHLITATGQRVTLRCSPRSGDLSVYWYQQSLDQGLQFLIQYYNGEERAKGNILERFSAQQFPDLHSELNLSSLELGDSALYFCASSSRDYNEQFFGPGTRLTVL.

The gene calls are TRBV9 and TRBJ1-2, with TRBD1 matching 7 bases. The CDR3 runs to 15 residues. Germline CDR1 and CDR2: SGDLS and YYNGEE. V shed 4 bases, J shed 2 bases, and the junction held 8 bases outside the gene matches. The CDR3 reads CASSPSPGGNYGYTF. CDR3 bases: TGTGCCAGCAGCCCAAGCCCAGGGGGGAACTATGGCTACACCTTC.

Only one count was recorded for this clone. The chain uses TRBV10-3 and TRBJ2-5; D perhaps matches TRBD2 (5 bases). From germline, CDR1 is ENHRY and CDR2 SYGVKD. The V end lost 0 bases, the J end lost 0 bases, and 8 bases lay between the germline ends. There are 15 residues in the CDR3. The CDR3 region has the DNA TGTGCCATCAGTGAGTCGACGGGGAACCAAGAGACCCAGTACTTC. Residues: CAISESTGNQETQYF.

The chain combines TRBV9 with TRBJ2-4; D might be TRBD1 (6 bases). Deletions cut 3 bases from V and 1 base from J, with 8 bases between. CDR1 is SGDLS, CDR2 YYNGEE, per germline. The CDR3 spans 14 residues. CDR3 sequence: CASSEGDAKNIQYF. The CDR3 DNA sequence: TGTGCCAGCAGCGAGGGGGATGCCAAAAACATTCAGTACTTC.

This clone has just a few counts. The chain links TRBV27 to TRBJ1-1; D gene unclear. Germline values: CDR1 MNHEY, CDR2 SMNVEV (reference sequence). The CDR3 has 14 amino acids. The germline V and J ends were trimmed by 5 bases and 1 base, with 11 bases remaining between them. As DNA, the CDR3 is TGTGCCAGCAGTCCCCGACACACGAACACTGAAGCTTTCTTT. Residues: CASSPRHTNTEAFF.

The J gene is TRBJ2-3, the V gene TRBV11-1; a weak D match, TRBD2 (5 bases). Germline V lookup: CDR1 SGHAT, CDR2 FQDESV (reference sequence). The V and J ends lost 7 bases and 6 bases respectively, with 17 bases between them. CDR3 length equals 14 residues. The CDR3 reads CASTMTTPRDTQYF. CDR3 DNA: TGTGCCAGCACCATGACTACCCCGCGGGATACGCAGTATTTT.

This chain connects TRBV6-5 to TRBJ1-3; D is possibly TRBD1 (5 bases). Trimming took 5 bases from V and 0 from J, leaving 11 bases between them. This CDR3 is built from 15 residues. The V gene's germline CDR1 is MNHEY and CDR2 SVGAGI. The CDR3 sequence is CASSRGHHSGNTIYF. The CDR3 nucleotides are TGTGCCAGCAGTCGCGGACACCACTCTGGAAACACCATATATTTT.

The V call is TRBV28, the J call TRBJ1-2; no definite D call. Trimming took off 7 bases at V and 2 bases at J, with 11 bases between the two ends. The CDR3 contains 13 residues. The V gene's germline CDR1 is MDHEN and CDR2 SYDVKM. CDR3 sequence (DNA): TGTGCCAGCACCCAAGGACGGAACTATGGCTACACCTTC. As protein: CASTQGRNYGYTF.

The chain links TRBV6-1 to TRBJ2-3; 10 bases match TRBD2. Losses at the gene ends were 3 bases for V and 3 bases for J; bases not matched to a gene: 3. CDR3 length: 15 residues. CDR1 and CDR2 (germline): MNHNS, SASEGT. The CDR3 protein is CASSEISGGTDTQYF. The CDR3 nucleotides are TGTGCCAGCAGTGAGATTAGCGGGGGGACAGATACGCAGTATTTT.

The chain recombines TRBV29-1 with TRBJ1-1; possibly TRBD1 for D (6 bases). Looked up from germline, CDR1 is SQVTM and CDR2 is ANQGSEA. This CDR3 spans 13 amino acids. The V and J ends lost 7 bases and 0 bases respectively, with 12 bases between them. The CDR3 loop is CSARTAMNTEAFF. CDR3 DNA: TGCAGCGCCCGGACAGCAATGAACACTGAAGCTTTCTTT.

V gene TRBV18 combines with J gene TRBJ1-2; no firm D call. V was shortened by 0 bases and J by 5 bases, with 16 bases between the two germline ends. Germline V CDR1 and CDR2: KGHSH, LQKENI. The CDR3 runs 16 residues. CDR3 residues: CASSPPKSADIYGYTF. For the CDR3, the DNA is TGTGCCAGCTCACCACCAAAATCGGCGGATATATATGGCTACACCTTC.

The table lists this clone with a few counts. The rearrangement joins TRBV9 to TRBJ2-5, with D possibly matching TRBD2 (6 bases). The CDR3 totals 14 residues. Germline-derived CDR1 and CDR2 are SGDLS and YYNGEE. The V end lost 3 bases, the J end lost 5 bases, and 14 bases lay between the germline ends. CDR3 DNA sequence: TGTGCCAGCAGCGAGGGAGGCTCGGGGGAGACCCAGTACTTC. Protein: CASSEGGSGETQYF.